What follows are 20 T cell receptor beta chains derived from one specimen sequenced in a study of cytomegalovirus exposure and HLA in healthy donors (dated by TCRdb to between 2016 and 2019). Receptor libraries were prepared by the immunoSEQ multiplex PCR assay. For the multiplex PCR, a mixture combining 60 forward primers for TCR Vbeta segments and 13 reverse primers for TCR Jbeta segments was used. The table comes from immuneACCESS by way of TCRdb, which keeps in-frame sequences with V and J called. Part of the clones is missing from these tables; in studies checked, under half for an unresolved V gene and the rest for unknown reasons. Across this sample there are about 170,000 clones, with approximately 84% seen only once. The ten largest clones capture approximately 4.1% of the sample. Sequencing input: PBMCs. These receptors originate from a woman aged 45 to 65 in good health and CMV-seropositive.

The gene calls are TRBV4-3 and TRBJ2-7; no clear D. The V gene's germline CDR1 is LGHNA and CDR2 YSLEER. V was cut by 1 base and J by 1 base, with 11 bases left in between. This CDR3 is 15 amino acids long. The CDR3 coding sequence is TGCGCCAGCAGCCAAGGCTCTGAGGCATCCTACGAGCAGTACTTC. Its protein product is CASSQGSEASYEQYF.

This clone occurred once. The chain is built from TRBV7-2 and TRBJ1-4, with 11 bases lining up with TRBD1. V was pared by 3 bases and J by 7 bases, with 1 base of the junction left unmatched. Germline loops: CDR1 SGHTA, CDR2 FQGNSA. The CDR3 runs 14 residues. The CDR3 DNA reads as TGTGCCAGCAGCTTGGGACAGGGGGGTGAAAAACTGTTTTTT. This codes for CASSLGQGGEKLFF.

This chain uses TRBV5-4 with TRBJ2-7; D might be TRBD1 (6 bases). Looked up from germline, CDR1 is SGHNT and CDR2 is YYREEE (reference sequence). Between the trimmed V and J ends, which lost 4 bases and 3 bases, there was a span of 17 bases. This CDR3 spans 15 amino acids. The CDR3 region is CASSPRSGAGYEQYF. Here the CDR3 DNA reads TGTGCCAGCAGCCCGCGGTCAGGGGCTGGCTACGAGCAGTACTTC. Full variable domain (outside the CDR3, taken from reference TRBV5-4 and TRBJ2-7): ETGVTQSPTHLIKTRGQQVTLRCSSQSGHNTVSWYQQALGQGPQFIFQYYREEENGRGNFPPRFSGLQFPNYSSELNVNALELDDSALYLCASSPRSGAGYEQYFGPGTRLTVT.

This rearrangement joins TRBV10-3 to TRBJ2-7; 15 bases align to TRBD2. This CDR3 has 15 amino acids. J lost 6 bases, V lost 2 bases, and 2 bases had no gene match. Per germline, CDR1 ENHRY and CDR2 SYGVKD. The DNA for the CDR3 is TGTGCCATCAGTGAGGGACTAGCGGGAGGGCTCGAGCAGTACTTC. It yields the protein CAISEGLAGGLEQYF.

The V call is TRBV6-5, the J call TRBJ2-5, with TRBD1 identical over 11 bases. The CDR3 has 15 residues. Germline lookup yields CDR1 MNHEY and CDR2 SVGAGI. V lost 6 bases to trimming and J lost 5 bases; unmatched junction nucleotides: 8. The CDR3 region has the DNA TGTGCCAGCAGGCTCCGGGACAGGGGGTGGGAGACCCAGTACTTC. It yields the protein CASRLRDRGWETQYF.

This clone has only one observation. This sequence joins TRBV30 and TRBJ2-1, with D unclear. V was shortened by 0 bases and J by 0 bases, with 9 bases between the two germline ends. The CDR3 spans 15 residues. The germline V gene encodes CDR1 GTSNPN and CDR2 SVGIG (reference sequence). This CDR3 reads CAWSVGPFSYNEQFF. The DNA for the CDR3 is TGTGCCTGGAGTGTTGGGCCTTTCTCCTACAATGAGCAGTTCTTC.

The genes are TRBV10-3 and TRBJ1-4; 7 bases align to TRBD1. This CDR3 has 15 amino acids. Germline CDR1 reads ENHRY; CDR2 reads SYGVKD. V dropped 10 bases and J dropped 0; count of bases not matched to a gene: 8. The CDR3 nucleotides read TGTGCCACCCGGGACAGCCGCGCAACTAATGAAAAACTGTTTTTT. Translated, it gives CATRDSRATNEKLFF.

The table lists this clone with a few counts. Germline is not matched at one junction end, which may reflect a read error. The V call is TRBV7-7, the J call TRBJ2-3; 7 positions agree with TRBD1. Germline-derived CDR1 and CDR2 are SSHAT and FNYEAQ (reference sequence). CDR3 length equals 14 residues. The CDR3: CASSKTGFTDTQYF. CDR3 in DNA: TGTGCTAGCAGCAAGACAGGGTTCACAGATACGCAGTATTTT.

The chain recombines TRBV11-1 with TRBJ2-1; 13 nucleotides match TRBD2. Trimming took 4 bases from V and 5 from J; bases not matched to a gene: 2. The germline V gene has CDR1 SGHAT and CDR2 FQDESV (reference sequence). CDR3 length equals 15 residues. DNA for the CDR3: TGTGCCAGCAGCTCCGGGACTAGCGGGAACAATGAGCAGTTCTTC. It translates to CASSSGTSGNNEQFF.

The V call is TRBV19, the J call TRBJ1-1; D uncertain. Germline V gene sequence: CDR1 LNHDA, CDR2 SQIVND (reference sequence). This CDR3 has 13 residues. The V gene lost 6 bases and the J gene lost 2 bases, with 10 bases spanning the gap. As DNA, the CDR3 is TGTGCCAGTAGACGGGAGACTAACACTGAAGCTTTCTTT. It codes for CASRRETNTEAFF. The full variable domain, its missing parts supplied by reference TRBV19 and TRBJ1-1, is DGGITQSPKYLFRKEGQNVTLSCEQNLNHDAMYWYRQDPGQGLRLIYYSQIVNDFQKGDIAEGYSVSREKKESFPLTVTSAQKNPTAFYLCASRRETNTEAFFGQGTRLTVV.

This clone occurred a few times. This chain joins TRBV2 and TRBJ2-2; 10 positions match TRBD2. The CDR3 runs 16 residues. Germline V gives CDR1 SNHLY, CDR2 FYNNEI. Losses at the gene ends were 4 bases for V and 5 bases for J; bases not matched to a gene: 7. The CDR3 region has the DNA TGTGCCAGCAGTGCGAAGGGACTAGCGCATACCGGGGAGCTGTTTTTT. Translating it yields CASSAKGLAHTGELFF.

This chain connects TRBV5-1 to TRBJ2-7, with D maybe TRBD2 (5 bases). This CDR3 is built from 14 residues. V shed 4 bases and J shed 1 base, with 12 bases lying between them. Germline V CDR1 and CDR2: SGHRS, YFSETQ. In DNA form, the CDR3 reads TGCGCCAGCAGCCTCCGGGAAGAATCCTACGAGCAGTACTTC. It yields the protein CASSLREESYEQYF. Full variable domain (missing parts from reference TRBV5-1 and TRBJ2-7): KAGVTQTPRYLIKTRGQQVTLSCSPISGHRSVSWYQQTPGQGLQFLFEYFSETQRNKGNFPGRFSGRQFSNSRSEMNVSTLELGDSALYLCASSLREESYEQYFGPGTRLTVT.

The chain recombines TRBV14 with TRBJ1-3; 8 bases map to TRBD1. The germline gives CDR1 SGHDN, CDR2 FVKESK. The length of the CDR3 is 16 residues. V trimming: 2 bases; J trimming: 1 base; junction bases outside the gene matches: 4. DNA of the CDR3: TGTGCCAGCAGCCAATCGACAGGGGCGTCTGGAAACACCATATATTTT. As protein: CASSQSTGASGNTIYF.

The genes are TRBV28 and TRBJ1-2; D is uncertain. Trimming shortened V by 5 bases and J by 7 bases, and 14 bases separated the two germline ends. There are 13 residues in the CDR3. Germline CDR1 is MDHEN and CDR2 is SYDVKM. The CDR3 is CASSRLVRGGYTF. As DNA, the CDR3 is TGTGCCAGCAGTCGACTAGTGAGAGGTGGCTACACCTTC.

The chain carries TRBV5-4 and TRBJ2-7; maybe TRBD2 (6 bases). Germline CDR1 and CDR2: SGHNT and YYREEE (reference sequence). V was cut by 4 bases and J by 7 bases, with 12 bases left in between. The CDR3 is 12 residues long. CDR3 sequence: CASSPGVSEQYF. As DNA, the CDR3 is TGTGCCAGCAGCCCGGGGGTCTCAGAGCAGTACTTC. Based on the CDR3 plus reference TRBV5-4 and TRBJ2-7, the full variable domain is ETGVTQSPTHLIKTRGQQVTLRCSSQSGHNTVSWYQQALGQGPQFIFQYYREEENGRGNFPPRFSGLQFPNYSSELNVNALELDDSALYLCASSPGVSEQYFGPGTRLTVT.

CDR3 sequence: CASTLSRRGSEQYF. The DNA of the CDR3 is TGTGCCAGCACCCTTTCGCGGCGCGGAAGCGAGCAGTACTTC. The V gene is TRBV2, the J gene TRBJ2-7; D remains ambiguous. V lost 7 bases and J 6 bases, leaving 19 bases between the germline ends. The length of the CDR3 is 14 residues. From germline, CDR1 is SNHLY and CDR2 FYNNEI.

The V call is TRBV18, the J call TRBJ2-5, with TRBD1 as a possible D gene (6 bases). Trimming removed 1 base at V and 5 bases at J, with 14 bases between. Germline CDR1 and CDR2: KGHSH and LQKENI. The CDR3 is 15 residues long. The CDR3 spells CASSPRGQGSETQYF. In DNA, the CDR3 is TGTGCCAGCTCACCACGGGGACAAGGTTCGGAGACCCAGTACTTC.

The chain recombines TRBV9 with TRBJ2-7, with D perhaps TRBD2 (5 bases). The CDR3 spans 15 residues. The germline gives CDR1 SGDLS, CDR2 YYNGEE. Trimming removed 4 bases at V and 0 bases at J, with 14 bases between. CDR3 bases: TGTGCCAGCAGCCAAGGCCCGGGATTCTCCTACGAGCAGTACTTC. Its translation: CASSQGPGFSYEQYF.

This chain connects TRBV19 to TRBJ2-3; perhaps TRBD2 as D (6 bases). Germline-derived CDR1 and CDR2 are LNHDA and SQIVND (reference sequence). V was clipped by 4 bases and J by 0 bases, with 17 bases between them. There are 17 residues in the CDR3. This chain's CDR3 is CASSSLTGTSSTDTQYF. The CDR3 nucleotides read TGTGCCAGTAGTAGCCTCACCGGGACTTCAAGCACAGATACGCAGTATTTT.

This clone was observed once. This chain links TRBV18 with TRBJ2-2; TRBD2 agrees at 11 bases. This CDR3 spans 18 amino acids. The ends lost 2 bases at V and 0 bases at J; junction bases unmatched: 5. Germline V gene data show CDR1 as KGHSH and CDR2 as LQKENI. CDR3: CASSPWLAGGSNTGELFF. The CDR3 DNA sequence: TGTGCCAGCTCACCATGGCTAGCGGGAGGTTCGAACACCGGGGAGCTGTTTTTT.